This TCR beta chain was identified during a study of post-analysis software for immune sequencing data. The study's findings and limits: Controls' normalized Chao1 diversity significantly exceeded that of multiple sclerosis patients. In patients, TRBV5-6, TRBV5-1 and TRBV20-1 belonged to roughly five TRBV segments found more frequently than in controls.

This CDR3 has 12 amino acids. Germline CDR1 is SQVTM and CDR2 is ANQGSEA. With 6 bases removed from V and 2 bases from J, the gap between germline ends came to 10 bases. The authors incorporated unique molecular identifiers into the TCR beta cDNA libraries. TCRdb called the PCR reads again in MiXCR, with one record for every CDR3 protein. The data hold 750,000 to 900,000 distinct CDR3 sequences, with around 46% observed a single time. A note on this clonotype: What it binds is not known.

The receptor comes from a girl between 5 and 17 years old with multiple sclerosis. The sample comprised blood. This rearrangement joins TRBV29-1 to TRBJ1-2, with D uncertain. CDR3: CSVRGPNYGYTF. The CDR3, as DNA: TGCAGCGTCCGCGGGCCCAACTATGGCTACACCTTC.